This T cell receptor (beta chain) comes out of a study of metastatic and nonmetastatic thyroid tumors. No treatment had been given to any patient before thyroid surgery. TCRdb called clones again from the PCR reads with MiXCR. The repertoire holds more than 65,000 clones, 13% to 15% seen once, with 5% to 8% in the top ten. Regarding this clone: Being one base from a much bigger clone, this may be a read error.

The CDR3 spans 14 residues. The germline V gene encodes CDR1 SNHLY and CDR2 FYNNEI. V dropped 8 bases and J dropped 1 base, with 11 bases sitting between them. This clonotype originated in a male donor with papillary thyroid cancer or a benign thyroid nodule (not recorded which). Some clones in this sample may be carry-over from other donors' samples. The source material was blood. The rearrangement uses TRBV2 and TRBJ2-2; the D is unclear. CDR3 sequence: CASFDSGNTGELFF. The DNA of the CDR3 is TGTGCCAGCTTCGATTCAGGGAACACCGGGGAGCTGTTTTTT. Full variable domain (outside the CDR3, taken from reference TRBV2 and TRBJ2-2): EPEVTQTPSHQVTQMGQEVILRCVPISNHLYFYWYRQILGQKVEFLVSFYNNEISEKSEIFDDQFSVERPDGSNFTLKIRSTKLEDSAMYFCASFDSGNTGELFFGEGSRLTVL.